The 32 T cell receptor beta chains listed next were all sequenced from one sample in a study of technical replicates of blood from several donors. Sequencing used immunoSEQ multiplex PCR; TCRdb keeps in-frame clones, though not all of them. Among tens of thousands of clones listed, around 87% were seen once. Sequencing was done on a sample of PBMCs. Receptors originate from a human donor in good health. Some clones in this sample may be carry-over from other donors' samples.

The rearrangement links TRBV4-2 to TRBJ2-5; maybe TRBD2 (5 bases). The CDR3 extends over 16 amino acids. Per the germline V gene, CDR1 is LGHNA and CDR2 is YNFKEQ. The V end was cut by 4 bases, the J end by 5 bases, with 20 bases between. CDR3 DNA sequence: TGTGCCAGCAGCCCCACAACTAGATCCAACCGGGAGACCCAGTACTTC. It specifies CASSPTTRSNRETQYF.

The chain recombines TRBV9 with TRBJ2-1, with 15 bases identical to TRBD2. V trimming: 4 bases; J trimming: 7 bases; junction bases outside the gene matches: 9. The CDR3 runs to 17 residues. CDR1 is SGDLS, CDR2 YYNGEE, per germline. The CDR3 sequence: CASSRYWTSGRGNEQFF. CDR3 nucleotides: TGTGCCAGCAGCAGATACTGGACTAGCGGGAGGGGTAATGAGCAGTTCTTC.

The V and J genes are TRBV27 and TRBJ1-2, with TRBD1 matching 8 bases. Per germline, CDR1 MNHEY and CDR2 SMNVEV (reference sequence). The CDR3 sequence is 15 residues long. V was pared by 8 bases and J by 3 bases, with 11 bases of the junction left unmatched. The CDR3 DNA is TGTGCCAGCGGAAGCAGGGGGCGTTCGGACTATGGCTACACCTTC. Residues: CASGSRGRSDYGYTF.

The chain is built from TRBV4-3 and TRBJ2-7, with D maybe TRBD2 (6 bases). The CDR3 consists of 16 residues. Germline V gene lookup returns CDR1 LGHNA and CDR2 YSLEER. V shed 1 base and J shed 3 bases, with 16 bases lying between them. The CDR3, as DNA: TGCGCCAGCAGCCAAGGCGCCACCGGGAGAATCTACGAGCAGTACTTC. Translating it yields CASSQGATGRIYEQYF.

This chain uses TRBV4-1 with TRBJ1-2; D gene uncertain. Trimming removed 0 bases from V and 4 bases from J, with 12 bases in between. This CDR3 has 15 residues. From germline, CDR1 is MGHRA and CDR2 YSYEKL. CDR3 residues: CASSQESPGGYGYTF. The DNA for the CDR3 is TGCGCCAGCAGCCAAGAATCCCCGGGAGGCTATGGCTACACCTTC.

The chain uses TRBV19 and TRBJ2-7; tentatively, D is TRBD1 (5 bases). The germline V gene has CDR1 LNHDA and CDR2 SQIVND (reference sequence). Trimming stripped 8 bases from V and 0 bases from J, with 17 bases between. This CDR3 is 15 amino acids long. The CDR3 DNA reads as TGTGCCAGTTCTAGGCTAGGGGCAGCCTCCTACGAGCAGTACTTC. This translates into CASSRLGAASYEQYF. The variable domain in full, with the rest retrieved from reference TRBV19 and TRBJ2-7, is DGGITQSPKYLFRKEGQNVTLSCEQNLNHDAMYWYRQDPGQGLRLIYYSQIVNDFQKGDIAEGYSVSREKKESFPLTVTSAQKNPTAFYLCASSRLGAASYEQYFGPGTRLTVT.

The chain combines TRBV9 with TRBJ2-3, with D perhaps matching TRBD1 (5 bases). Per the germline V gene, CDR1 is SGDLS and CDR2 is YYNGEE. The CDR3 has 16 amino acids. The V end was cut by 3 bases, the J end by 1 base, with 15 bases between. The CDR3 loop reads CASSEILQARTDTQYF. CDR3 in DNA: TGTGCCAGCAGCGAGATTCTACAGGCCCGCACAGATACGCAGTATTTT.

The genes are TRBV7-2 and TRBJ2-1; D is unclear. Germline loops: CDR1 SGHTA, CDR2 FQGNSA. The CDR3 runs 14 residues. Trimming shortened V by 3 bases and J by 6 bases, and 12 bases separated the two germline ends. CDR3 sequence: CASSFGRPGNEQFF. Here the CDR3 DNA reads TGTGCCAGCAGCTTCGGTCGGCCGGGCAATGAGCAGTTCTTC.

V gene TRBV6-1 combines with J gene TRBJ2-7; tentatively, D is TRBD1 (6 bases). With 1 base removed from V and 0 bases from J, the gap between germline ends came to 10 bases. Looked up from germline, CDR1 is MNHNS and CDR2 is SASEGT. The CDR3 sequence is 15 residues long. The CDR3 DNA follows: TGTGCCAGCAGTGAAGGGGGGCTCCGCTCCTACGAGCAGTACTTC. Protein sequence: CASSEGGLRSYEQYF.

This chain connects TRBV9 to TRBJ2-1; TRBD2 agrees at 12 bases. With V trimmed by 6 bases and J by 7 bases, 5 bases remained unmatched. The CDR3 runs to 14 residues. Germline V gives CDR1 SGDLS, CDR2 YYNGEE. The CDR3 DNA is TGTGCCAGCACGACTAGCGGGGGTGGGAATGAGCAGTTCTTC. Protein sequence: CASTTSGGGNEQFF.

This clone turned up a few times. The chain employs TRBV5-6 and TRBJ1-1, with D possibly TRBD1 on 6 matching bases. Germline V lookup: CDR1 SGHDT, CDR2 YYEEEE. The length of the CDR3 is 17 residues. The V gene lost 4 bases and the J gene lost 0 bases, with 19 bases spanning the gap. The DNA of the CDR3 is TGTGCCAGCAGCCGAAGGACAGAAAGAACAATGAACACTGAAGCTTTCTTT. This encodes CASSRRTERTMNTEAFF.

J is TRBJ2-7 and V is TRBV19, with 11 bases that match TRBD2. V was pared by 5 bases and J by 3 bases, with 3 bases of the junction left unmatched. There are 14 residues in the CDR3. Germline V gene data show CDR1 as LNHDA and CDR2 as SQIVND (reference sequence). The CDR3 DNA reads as TGTGCCAGTAGTTCGGGGACTAGCGGCTACGAGCAGTACTTC. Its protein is CASSSGTSGYEQYF.

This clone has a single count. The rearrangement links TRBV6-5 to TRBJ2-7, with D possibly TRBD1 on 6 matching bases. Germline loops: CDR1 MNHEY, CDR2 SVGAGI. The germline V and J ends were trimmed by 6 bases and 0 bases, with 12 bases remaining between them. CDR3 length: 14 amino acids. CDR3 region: CASSTDRRSYEQYF. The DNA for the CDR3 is TGTGCCAGCAGCACGGACAGACGCTCCTACGAGCAGTACTTC.

CDR3 nucleotides: TGTGCCAGCAGCACAGGACAGGGTGGCTATGGCTACACCTTC. Its protein is CASSTGQGGYGYTF. This sequence joins TRBV5-8 and TRBJ1-2; TRBD1 matches at 8 bases. The trim removed 4 bases at V and 4 bases at J, leaving 6 bases unmatched. Germline assignment: CDR1 SGHTS and CDR2 YDEGEE. The CDR3 consists of 14 residues.

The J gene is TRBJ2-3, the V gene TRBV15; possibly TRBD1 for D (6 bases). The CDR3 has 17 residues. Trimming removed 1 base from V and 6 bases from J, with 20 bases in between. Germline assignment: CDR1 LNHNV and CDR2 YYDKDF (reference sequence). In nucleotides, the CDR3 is TGTGCCACCAGCAGAGCCCGGGACATAGCCGGTGGGGATACGCAGTATTTT. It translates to CATSRARDIAGGDTQYF.

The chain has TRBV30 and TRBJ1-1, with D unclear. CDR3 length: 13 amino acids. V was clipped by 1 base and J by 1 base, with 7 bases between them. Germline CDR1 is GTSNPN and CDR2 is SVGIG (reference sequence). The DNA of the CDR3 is TGTGCCTGGAGTGGTGGGCCGAACACTGAAGCTTTCTTT. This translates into CAWSGGPNTEAFF.

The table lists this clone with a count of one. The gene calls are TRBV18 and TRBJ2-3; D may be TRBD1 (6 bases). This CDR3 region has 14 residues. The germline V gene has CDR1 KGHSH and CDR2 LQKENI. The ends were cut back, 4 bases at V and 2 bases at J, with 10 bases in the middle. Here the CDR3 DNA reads TGTGCCAGCTCACAAGGGACATTCACAGATACGCAGTATTTT. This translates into CASSQGTFTDTQYF.

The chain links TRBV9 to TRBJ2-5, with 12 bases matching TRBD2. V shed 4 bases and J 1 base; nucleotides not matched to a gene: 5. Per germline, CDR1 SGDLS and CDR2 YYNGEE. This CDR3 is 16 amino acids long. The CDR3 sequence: CASSPGTSGPQETQYF. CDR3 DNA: TGTGCCAGCAGCCCCGGGACTAGCGGGCCCCAAGAGACCCAGTACTTC.

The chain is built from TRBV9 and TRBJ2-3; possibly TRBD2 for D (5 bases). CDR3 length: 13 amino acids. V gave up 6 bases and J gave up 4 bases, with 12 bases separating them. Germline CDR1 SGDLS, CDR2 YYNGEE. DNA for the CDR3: TGTGCCAGCATCAAGGACTTGCCAGATACGCAGTATTTT. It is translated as CASIKDLPDTQYF.

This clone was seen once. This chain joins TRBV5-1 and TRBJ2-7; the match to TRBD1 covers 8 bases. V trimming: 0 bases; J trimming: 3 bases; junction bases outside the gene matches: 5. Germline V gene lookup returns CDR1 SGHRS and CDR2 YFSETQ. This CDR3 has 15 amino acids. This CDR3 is CASSLAAGQGYEQYF. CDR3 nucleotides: TGCGCCAGCAGCTTGGCGGCCGGACAGGGCTACGAGCAGTACTTC.

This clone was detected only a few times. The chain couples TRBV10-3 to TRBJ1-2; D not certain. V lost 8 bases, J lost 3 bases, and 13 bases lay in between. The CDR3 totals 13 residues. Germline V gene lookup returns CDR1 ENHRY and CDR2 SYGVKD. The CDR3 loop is CAIARERYYGYTF. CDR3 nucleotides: TGTGCCATCGCGAGGGAAAGGTACTATGGCTACACCTTC.

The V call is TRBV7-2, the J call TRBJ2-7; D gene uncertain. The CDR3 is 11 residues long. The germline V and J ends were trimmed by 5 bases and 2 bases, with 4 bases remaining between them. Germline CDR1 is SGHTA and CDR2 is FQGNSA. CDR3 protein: CASSPAYEQYF. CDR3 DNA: TGTGCCAGCAGCCCAGCCTACGAGCAGTACTTC.

In nucleotides, the CDR3 is TGCGCCAGCAGCCAAAGTCAGATTAACACTGAAGCTTTCTTT. This translates into CASSQSQINTEAFF. This chain connects TRBV4-1 to TRBJ1-1; D uncertain. Trimming cost V 2 bases and J 2 bases, with 9 bases left between them. The germline CDR1 and CDR2 sequences are MGHRA and YSYEKL. There are 14 residues in the CDR3.

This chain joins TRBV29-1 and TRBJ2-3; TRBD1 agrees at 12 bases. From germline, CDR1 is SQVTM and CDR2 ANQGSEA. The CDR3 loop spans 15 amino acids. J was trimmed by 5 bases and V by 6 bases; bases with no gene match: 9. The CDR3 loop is CSVDAGQGAGDTQYF. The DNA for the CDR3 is TGCAGCGTCGATGCGGGACAGGGGGCCGGAGATACGCAGTATTTT.

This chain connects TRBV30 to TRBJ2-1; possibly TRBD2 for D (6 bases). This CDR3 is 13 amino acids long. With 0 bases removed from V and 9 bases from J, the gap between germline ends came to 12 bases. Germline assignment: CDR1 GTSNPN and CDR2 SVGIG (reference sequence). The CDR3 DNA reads TGTGCCTGGAGTGTAGTGGGAGGTGGTGAGCAGTTCTTC. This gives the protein CAWSVVGGGEQFF.

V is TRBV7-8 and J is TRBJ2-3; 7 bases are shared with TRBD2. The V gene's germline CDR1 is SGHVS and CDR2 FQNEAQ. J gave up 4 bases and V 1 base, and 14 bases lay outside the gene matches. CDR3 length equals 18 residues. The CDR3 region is CASSLDPQRGGYADTQYF. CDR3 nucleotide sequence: TGTGCCAGCAGCTTAGATCCCCAGCGGGGAGGTTACGCAGATACGCAGTATTTT.

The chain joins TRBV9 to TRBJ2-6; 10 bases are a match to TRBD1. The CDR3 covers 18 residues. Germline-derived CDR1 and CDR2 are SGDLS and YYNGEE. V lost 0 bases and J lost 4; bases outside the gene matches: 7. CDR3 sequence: CASSVEGGTGAGANVLTF. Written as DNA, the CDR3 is TGTGCCAGCAGCGTAGAGGGGGGGACAGGGGCCGGGGCCAACGTCCTGACTTTC.

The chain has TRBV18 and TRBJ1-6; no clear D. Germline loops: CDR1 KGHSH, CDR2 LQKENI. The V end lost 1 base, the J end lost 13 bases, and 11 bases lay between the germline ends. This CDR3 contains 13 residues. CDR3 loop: CASSPRADAPLHF. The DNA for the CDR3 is TGTGCCAGCTCACCACGGGCTGACGCGCCCCTCCACTTT.

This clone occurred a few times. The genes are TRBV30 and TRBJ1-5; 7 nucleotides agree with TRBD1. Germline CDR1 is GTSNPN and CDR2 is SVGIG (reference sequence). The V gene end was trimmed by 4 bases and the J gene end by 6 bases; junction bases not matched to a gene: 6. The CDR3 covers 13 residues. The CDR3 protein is CAWTDRAGQPQHF. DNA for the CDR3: TGTGCCTGGACTGACAGGGCGGGTCAGCCCCAGCATTTT. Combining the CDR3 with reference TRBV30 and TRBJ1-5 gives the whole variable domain SQTIHQWPATLVQPVGSPLSLECTVEGTSNPNLYWYRQAAGRGLQLLFYSVGIGQISSEVPQNLSASRPQDRQFILSSKKLLLSDSGFYLCAWTDRAGQPQHFGDGTRLSIL.

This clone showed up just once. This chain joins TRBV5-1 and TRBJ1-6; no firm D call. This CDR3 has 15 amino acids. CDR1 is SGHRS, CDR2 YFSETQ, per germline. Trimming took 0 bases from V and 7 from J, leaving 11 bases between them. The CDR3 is CASSLGQTQNSPLHF. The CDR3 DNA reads TGCGCCAGCAGCTTGGGACAAACTCAAAATTCACCCCTCCACTTT.

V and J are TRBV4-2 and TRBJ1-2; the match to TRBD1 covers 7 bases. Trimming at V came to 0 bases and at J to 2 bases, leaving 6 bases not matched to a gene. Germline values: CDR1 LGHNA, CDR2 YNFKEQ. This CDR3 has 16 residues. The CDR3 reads CASSQDRTGYNYGYTF. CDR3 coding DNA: TGTGCCAGCAGCCAAGACCGGACAGGTTACAACTATGGCTACACCTTC.

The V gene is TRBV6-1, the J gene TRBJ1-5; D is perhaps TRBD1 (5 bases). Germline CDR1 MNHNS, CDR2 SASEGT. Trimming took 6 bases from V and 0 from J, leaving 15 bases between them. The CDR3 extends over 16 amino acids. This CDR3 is CASSEYKQVSNQPQHF. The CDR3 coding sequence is TGTGCCAGCAGCGAATATAAACAGGTTAGCAATCAGCCCCAGCATTTT.